The clone carrying this TCR beta chain has only one observation. The sample belongs to a study of blood T cells in healthy people across ages. A J-beta primer mix and a sample-barcoded 5' primer were used in a second PCR of roughly 6 to 11 cycles. Every molecule of cDNA carried a tag from a template-switch adaptor with 12 random nucleotides. TCRdb analysed the 5' RACE reads with MiXCR anew, one entry per CDR3 protein. The table has about 1,500,000 distinct CDR3 sequences, about 43% seen once. Healthy Caucasian individuals from Russia aged about 6 to 90 were enrolled as donors. There were at least 5.5 micrograms of total RNA extracted from every sample. The material sequenced was blood. This TCR derives from a woman aged 18-29 years in good health.

The CDR3 spells CASSTETGGTEAFF. The DNA of the CDR3 is TGTGCCAGCAGCACCGAGACAGGGGGCACTGAAGCTTTCTTT. This chain links TRBV9 with TRBJ1-1; 9 bases align to TRBD1. Germline CDR1 reads SGDLS; CDR2 reads YYNGEE. J was trimmed by 4 bases and V by 4 bases; bases with no gene match: 5. The CDR3 is 14 residues long.